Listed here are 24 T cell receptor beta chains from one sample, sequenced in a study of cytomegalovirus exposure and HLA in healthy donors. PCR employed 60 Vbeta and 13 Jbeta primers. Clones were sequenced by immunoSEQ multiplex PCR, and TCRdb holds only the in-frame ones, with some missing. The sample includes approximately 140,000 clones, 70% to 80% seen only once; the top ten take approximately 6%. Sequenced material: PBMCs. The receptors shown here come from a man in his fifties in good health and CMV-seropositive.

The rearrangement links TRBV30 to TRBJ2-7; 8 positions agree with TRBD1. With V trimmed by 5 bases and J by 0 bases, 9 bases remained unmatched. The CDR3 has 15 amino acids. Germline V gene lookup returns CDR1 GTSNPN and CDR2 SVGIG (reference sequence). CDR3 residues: CAWWEAGGLSYEQYF. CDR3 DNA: TGTGCCTGGTGGGAGGCAGGGGGCCTCTCCTACGAGCAGTACTTC.

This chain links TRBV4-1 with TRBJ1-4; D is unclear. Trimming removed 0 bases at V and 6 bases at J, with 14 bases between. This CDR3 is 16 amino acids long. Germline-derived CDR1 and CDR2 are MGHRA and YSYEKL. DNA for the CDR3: TGCGCCAGCAGCCAAGATCTAAGAGGGTTCGATGAAAAACTGTTTTTT. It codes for CASSQDLRGFDEKLFF.

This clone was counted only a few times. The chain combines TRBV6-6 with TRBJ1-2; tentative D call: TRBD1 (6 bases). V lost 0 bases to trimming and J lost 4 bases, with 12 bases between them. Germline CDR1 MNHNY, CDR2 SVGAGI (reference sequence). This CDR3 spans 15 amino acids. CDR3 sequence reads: CASSYSLQGAYGYTF. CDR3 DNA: TGTGCCAGCAGTTACTCCCTACAGGGAGCCTATGGCTACACCTTC.

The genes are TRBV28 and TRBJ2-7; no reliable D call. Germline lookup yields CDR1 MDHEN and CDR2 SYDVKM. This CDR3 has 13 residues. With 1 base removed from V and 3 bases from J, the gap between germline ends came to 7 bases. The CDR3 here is CASSLYSSYEQYF. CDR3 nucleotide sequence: TGTGCCAGCAGTTTATATAGCAGCTACGAGCAGTACTTC.

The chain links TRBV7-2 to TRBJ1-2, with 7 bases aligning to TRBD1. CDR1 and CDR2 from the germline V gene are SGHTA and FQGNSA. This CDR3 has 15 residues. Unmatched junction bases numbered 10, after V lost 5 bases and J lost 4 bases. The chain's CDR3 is CASSARDRESYGYTF. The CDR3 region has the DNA TGTGCCAGCAGCGCGCGGGACAGAGAATCCTATGGCTACACCTTC.

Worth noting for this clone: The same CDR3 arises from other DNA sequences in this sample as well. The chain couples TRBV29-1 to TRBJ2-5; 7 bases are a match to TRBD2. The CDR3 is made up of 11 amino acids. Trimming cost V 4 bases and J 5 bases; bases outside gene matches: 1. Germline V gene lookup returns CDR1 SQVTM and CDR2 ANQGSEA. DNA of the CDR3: TGCAGCGTTGTCGGGGGGGAGACCCAGTACTTC. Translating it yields CSVVGGETQYF.

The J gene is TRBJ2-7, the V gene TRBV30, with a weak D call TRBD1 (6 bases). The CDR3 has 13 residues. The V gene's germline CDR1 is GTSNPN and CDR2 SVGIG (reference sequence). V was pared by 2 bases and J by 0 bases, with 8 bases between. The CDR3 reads CAWSTGSSYEQYF. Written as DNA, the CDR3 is TGTGCCTGGAGTACAGGGTCCTCCTACGAGCAGTACTTC.

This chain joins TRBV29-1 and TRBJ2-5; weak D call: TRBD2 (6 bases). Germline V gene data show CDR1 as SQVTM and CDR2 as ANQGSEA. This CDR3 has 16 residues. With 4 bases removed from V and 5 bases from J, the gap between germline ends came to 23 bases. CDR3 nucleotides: TGCAGCGTTGTTTGGGAGGTAGCGCAGGCGGGGGAGACCCAGTACTTC. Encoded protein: CSVVWEVAQAGETQYF.

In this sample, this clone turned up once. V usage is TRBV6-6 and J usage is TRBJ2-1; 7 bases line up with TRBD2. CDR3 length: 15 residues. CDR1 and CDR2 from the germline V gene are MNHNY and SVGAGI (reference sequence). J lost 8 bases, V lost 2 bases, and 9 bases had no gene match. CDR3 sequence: CASSYNAGVVHEQFF. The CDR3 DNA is TGTGCCAGCAGTTACAATGCGGGAGTGGTCCATGAGCAGTTCTTC.

The DNA of the CDR3 is TGTGCCAGCATTCCCAATGGGCAGGGGACCCAGCCCCAGCATTTT. As protein: CASIPNGQGTQPQHF. The chain has TRBV28 and TRBJ1-5; possibly TRBD1 for D (6 bases). The germline V and J ends were trimmed by 7 bases and 7 bases, with 20 bases remaining between them. Germline CDR1 and CDR2: MDHEN and SYDVKM. CDR3 length: 15 residues.

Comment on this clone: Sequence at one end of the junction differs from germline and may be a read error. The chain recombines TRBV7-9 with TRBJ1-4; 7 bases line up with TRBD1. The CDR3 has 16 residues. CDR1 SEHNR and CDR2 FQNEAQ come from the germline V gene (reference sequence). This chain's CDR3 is CSSSFSLRQGVEKLFF. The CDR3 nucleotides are TGTTCCAGCAGCTTTTCCCTGAGACAGGGAGTGGAAAAACTGTTTTTT.

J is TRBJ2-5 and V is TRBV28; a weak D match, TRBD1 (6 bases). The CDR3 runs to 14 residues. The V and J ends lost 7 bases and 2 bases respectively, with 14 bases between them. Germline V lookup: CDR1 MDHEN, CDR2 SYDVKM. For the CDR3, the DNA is TGTGCCAGCAACAAGGACAGCTTTCAAGAGACCCAGTACTTC. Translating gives CASNKDSFQETQYF.

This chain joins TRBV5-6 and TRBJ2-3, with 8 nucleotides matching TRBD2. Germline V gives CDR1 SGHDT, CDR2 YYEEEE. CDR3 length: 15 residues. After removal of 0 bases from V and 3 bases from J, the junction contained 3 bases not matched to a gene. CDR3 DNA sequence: TGTGCCAGCAGCTTGGGGGGCGGGAGGACAGATACGCAGTATTTT. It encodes CASSLGGGRTDTQYF.

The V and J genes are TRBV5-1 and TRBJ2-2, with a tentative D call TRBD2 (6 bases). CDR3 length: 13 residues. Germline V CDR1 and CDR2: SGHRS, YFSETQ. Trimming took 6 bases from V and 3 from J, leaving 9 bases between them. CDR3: CASKPGDTGELFF. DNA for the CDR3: TGCGCCAGCAAACCGGGAGACACCGGGGAGCTGTTTTTT.

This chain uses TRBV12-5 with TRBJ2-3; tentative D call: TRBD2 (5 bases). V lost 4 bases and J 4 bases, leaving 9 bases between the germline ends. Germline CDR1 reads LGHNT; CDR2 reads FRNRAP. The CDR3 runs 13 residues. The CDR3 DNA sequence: TGTGCTAGTGGTTACAGCGGCGCAGATACGCAGTATTTT. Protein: CASGYSGADTQYF.

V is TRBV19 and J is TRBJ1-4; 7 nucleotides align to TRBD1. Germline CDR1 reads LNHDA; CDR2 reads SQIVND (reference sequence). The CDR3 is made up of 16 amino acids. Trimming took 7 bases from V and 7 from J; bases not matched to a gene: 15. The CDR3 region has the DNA TGTGCCAGTAACCCACCCGGGAGACAGGGACGTGAAAAACTGTTTTTT. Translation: CASNPPGRQGREKLFF.

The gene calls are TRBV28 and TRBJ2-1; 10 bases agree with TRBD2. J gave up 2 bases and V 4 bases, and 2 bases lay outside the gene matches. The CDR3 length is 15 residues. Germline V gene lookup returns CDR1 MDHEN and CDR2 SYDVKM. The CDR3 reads CASSYSGRPYNEQFF. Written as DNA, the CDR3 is TGTGCCAGCAGTTATAGCGGGAGGCCCTACAATGAGCAGTTCTTC.

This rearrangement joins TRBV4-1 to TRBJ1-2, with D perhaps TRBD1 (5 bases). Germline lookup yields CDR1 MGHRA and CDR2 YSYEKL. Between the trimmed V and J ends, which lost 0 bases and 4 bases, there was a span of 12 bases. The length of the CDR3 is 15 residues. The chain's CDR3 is CASSQEARGGYGYTF. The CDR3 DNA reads TGCGCCAGCAGCCAAGAAGCTAGGGGCGGCTATGGCTACACCTTC.

The CDR3 DNA follows: TGTGCCTGGAGTGGAATGGCCCTAGGCGGGAGAACTAGCACAGATACGCAGTATTTT. Residues: CAWSGMALGGRTSTDTQYF. The rearrangement links TRBV30 to TRBJ2-3; 7 nucleotides agree with TRBD2. CDR3 size: 19 residues. Germline trimming cut 1 base from V and 0 bases from J; bases unmatched to any gene: 16. CDR1 is GTSNPN, CDR2 SVGIG, per germline (reference sequence).

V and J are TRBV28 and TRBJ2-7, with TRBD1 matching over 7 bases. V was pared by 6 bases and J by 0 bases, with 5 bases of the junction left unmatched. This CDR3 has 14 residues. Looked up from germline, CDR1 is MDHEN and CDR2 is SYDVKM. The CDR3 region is CASRGQTSSYEQYF. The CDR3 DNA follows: TGTGCCAGCAGGGGACAGACGAGCTCCTACGAGCAGTACTTC.

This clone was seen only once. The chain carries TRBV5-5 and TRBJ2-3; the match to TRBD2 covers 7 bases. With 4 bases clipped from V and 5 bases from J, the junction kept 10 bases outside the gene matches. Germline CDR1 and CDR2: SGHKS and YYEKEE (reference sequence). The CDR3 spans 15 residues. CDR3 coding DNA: TGTGCCAGCAGCGAAAGCGGGAACAGAGTAGATACGCAGTATTTT. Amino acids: CASSESGNRVDTQYF.

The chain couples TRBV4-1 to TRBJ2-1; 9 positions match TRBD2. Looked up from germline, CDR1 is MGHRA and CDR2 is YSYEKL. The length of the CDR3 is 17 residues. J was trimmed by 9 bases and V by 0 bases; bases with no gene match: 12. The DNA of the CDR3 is TGCGCCAGCAGCCAAGAACTAGCGGGCGCAAGGAGCAGTGAGCAGTTCTTC. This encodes CASSQELAGARSSEQFF.

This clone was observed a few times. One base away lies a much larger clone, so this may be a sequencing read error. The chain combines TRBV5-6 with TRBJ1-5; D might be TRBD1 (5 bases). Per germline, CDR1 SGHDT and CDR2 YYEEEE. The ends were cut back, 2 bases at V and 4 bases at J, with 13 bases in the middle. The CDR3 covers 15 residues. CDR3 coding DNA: TGTGCCAGCAGCTTAGAATTCAACAGGAATCAGCCCCAGCATTTT. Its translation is CASSLEFNRNQPQHF. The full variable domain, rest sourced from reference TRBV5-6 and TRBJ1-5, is DAGVTQSPTHLIKTRGQQVTLRCSPKSGHDTVSWYQQALGQGPQFIFQYYEEEERQRGNFPDRFSGHQFPNYSSELNVNALLLGDSALYLCASSLEFNRNQPQHFGDGTRLSIL.

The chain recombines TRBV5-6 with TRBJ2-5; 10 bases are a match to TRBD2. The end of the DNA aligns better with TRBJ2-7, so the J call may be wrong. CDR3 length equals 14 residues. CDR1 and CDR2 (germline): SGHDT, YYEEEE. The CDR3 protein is CASSKGLAVYEQYF. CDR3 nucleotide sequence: TGTGCCAGCAGCAAAGGACTAGCGGTGTACGAGCAGTACTTC.